The T cell receptor beta chain under discussion was sequenced for a study of T cell clonotyping in hematopoietic cell transplantation. About the study: Pretransplant recipient samples were taken after cytoreduction.

The CDR3 has 10 amino acids. Germline V gene data show CDR1 as DFQATT and CDR2 as SNEGSKA (reference sequence). V lost 5 bases, J lost 8 bases, and 9 bases lay in between. Described time point: recipient sample about 28 days before transplant, after cytoreduction. Recipients were bled about 28 days pretransplant and at posttransplant days 30, 100, 180. A word on this clone: What it binds is unknown.

Profiling relied on immunoSEQ multiplex PCR, and the TCRdb table lists in-frame clones only, not all of them. The profile covers about 7,100 clones, with 70% to 90% appearing a single time and around 7.1% taken by the ten largest. Regarding the study as a whole: Few recipient clonotypes overlapped donors; over 97% were de novo at given depth. Higher Inverse Simpson Index values in graft donor and pretransplant recipient predicted broader posttransplant TCR diversity.

This chain uses TRBV20-1 with TRBJ1-2, with D uncertain. This sequence originates from a man aged 55 to 70 with acute myeloid leukemia. Some clones in this sample may be carry-over from other donors' samples. This specimen was peripheral blood mononuclear cells, taken before stem cell transplant. CDR3 coding DNA: TGCAGTGCTGAGAATATAGGCTACACCTTC. It yields the protein CSAENIGYTF.